This entry lists 2 T cell receptor beta chains sequenced from one sample in a study of cytomegalovirus exposure and HLA in healthy donors. A multiplex PCR was run with 60 Vbeta primers and 13 Jbeta primers. Libraries were prepared by immunoSEQ multiplex PCR; TCRdb keeps only in-frame clonotypes and omits some of them. The sample consists of approximately 150,000 clones, around 75% of them appearing once. The sample taken for sequencing was PBMCs. These receptors all stem from a man aged 18-30 years in good health and CMV-seropositive.

This rearrangement joins TRBV4-1 to TRBJ2-1; D might be TRBD2 (5 bases). Per the germline V gene, CDR1 is MGHRA and CDR2 is YSYEKL. Between the trimmed V and J ends, which lost 4 bases and 4 bases, there was a span of 20 bases. This CDR3 is built from 17 residues. CDR3 nucleotides: TGCGCCAGCAGCCCCTCCCCCGGGAAGGAGCGATACAATGAGCAGTTCTTC. Its translation is CASSPSPGKERYNEQFF.

This clone has more than one count but fewer than ten. The chain joins TRBV6-5 to TRBJ1-2; tentatively, D is TRBD1 (5 bases). This CDR3 has 14 residues. Germline V lookup: CDR1 MNHEY, CDR2 SVGAGI. V lost 5 bases and J lost 4, with 14 bases in between. Here the CDR3 reads CASSGGGKGYGYTF. The CDR3 nucleotides read TGTGCCAGCAGTGGGGGGGGGAAAGGCTATGGCTACACCTTC.